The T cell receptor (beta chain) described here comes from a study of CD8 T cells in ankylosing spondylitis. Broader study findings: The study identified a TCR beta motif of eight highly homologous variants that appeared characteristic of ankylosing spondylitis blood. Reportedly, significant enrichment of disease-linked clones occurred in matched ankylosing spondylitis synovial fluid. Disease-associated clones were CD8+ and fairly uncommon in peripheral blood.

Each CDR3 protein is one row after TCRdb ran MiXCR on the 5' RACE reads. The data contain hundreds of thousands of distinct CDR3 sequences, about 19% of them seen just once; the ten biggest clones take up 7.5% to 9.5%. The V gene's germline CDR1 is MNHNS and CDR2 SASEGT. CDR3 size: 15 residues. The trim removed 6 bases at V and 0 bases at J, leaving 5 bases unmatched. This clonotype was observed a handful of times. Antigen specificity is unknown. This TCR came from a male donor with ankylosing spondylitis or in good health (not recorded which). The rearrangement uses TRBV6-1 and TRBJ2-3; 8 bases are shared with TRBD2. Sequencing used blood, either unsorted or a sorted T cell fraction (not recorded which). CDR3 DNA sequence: TGTGCCAGCAGAGAGATAGCGGGAAGCACAGATACGCAGTATTTT. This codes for CASREIAGSTDTQYF.